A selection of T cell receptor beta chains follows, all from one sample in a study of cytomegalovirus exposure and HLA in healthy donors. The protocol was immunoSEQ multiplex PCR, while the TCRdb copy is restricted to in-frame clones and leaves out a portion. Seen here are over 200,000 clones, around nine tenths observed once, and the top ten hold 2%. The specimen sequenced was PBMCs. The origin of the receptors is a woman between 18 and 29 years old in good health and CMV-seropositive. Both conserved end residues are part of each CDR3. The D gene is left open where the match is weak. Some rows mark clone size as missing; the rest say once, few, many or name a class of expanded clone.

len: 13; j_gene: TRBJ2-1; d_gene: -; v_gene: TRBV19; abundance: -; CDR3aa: CASSRTADNEQFF; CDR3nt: TGTGCCAGTAGTAGGACAGCAGACAATGAGCAGTTCTTC
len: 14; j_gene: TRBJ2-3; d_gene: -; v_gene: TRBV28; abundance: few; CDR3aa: CASSLGGSTDTQYF; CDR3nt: TGTGCCAGCAGTTTAGGCGGGAGCACAGATACGCAGTATTTT
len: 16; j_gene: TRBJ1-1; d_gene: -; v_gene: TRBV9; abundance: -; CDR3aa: CASSVVKGPFYTEAFF; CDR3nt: TGTGCCAGCAGCGTAGTTAAGGGGCCGTTTTACACTGAAGCTTTCTTT
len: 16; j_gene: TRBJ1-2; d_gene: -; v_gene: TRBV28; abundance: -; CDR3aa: CASSFGKRTAVYGYTF; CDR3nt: TGTGCCAGCAGTTTTGGTAAGAGGACAGCCGTCTATGGCTACACCTTC
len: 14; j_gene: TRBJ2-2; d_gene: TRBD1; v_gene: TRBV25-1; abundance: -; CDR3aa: CATLGQGVAGELFF; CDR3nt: TGTGCCACCCTGGGACAGGGGGTGGCCGGGGAGCTGTTTTTT
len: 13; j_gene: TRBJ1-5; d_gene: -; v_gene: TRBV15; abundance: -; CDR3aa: CATSSNFHQPQHF; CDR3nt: TGTGCCACCAGCAGTAATTTCCATCAGCCCCAGCATTTT
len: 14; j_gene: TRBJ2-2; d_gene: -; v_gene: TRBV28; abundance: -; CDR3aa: CASSLSGATGELFF; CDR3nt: TGTGCCAGCAGTTTATCAGGGGCAACCGGGGAGCTGTTTTTT
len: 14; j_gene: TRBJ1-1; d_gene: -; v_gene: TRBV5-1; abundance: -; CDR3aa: CASSLEGGFTEAFF; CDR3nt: TGCGCCAGCAGCTTGGAAGGGGGATTCACTGAAGCTTTCTTT
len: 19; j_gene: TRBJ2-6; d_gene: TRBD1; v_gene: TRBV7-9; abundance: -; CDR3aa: CASSLASWTGPSGANVLTF; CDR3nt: TGTGCCAGCAGCTTAGCGAGCTGGACAGGGCCCTCTGGGGCCAACGTCCTGACTTTC
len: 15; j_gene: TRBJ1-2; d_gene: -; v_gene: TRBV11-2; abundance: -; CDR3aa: CASSLGAPINYGYTF; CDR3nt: TGTGCCAGCAGCTTAGGGGCCCCGATCAACTATGGCTACACCTTC
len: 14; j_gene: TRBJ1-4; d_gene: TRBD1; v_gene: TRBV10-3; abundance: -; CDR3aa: CAISEATGLEKLFF; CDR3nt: TGTGCCATCAGTGAGGCGACAGGGCTCGAAAAACTGTTTTTT
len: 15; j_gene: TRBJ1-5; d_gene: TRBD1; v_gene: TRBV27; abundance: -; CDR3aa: CASSLGQGGQKPQHF; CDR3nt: TGTGCCAGCAGTTTAGGACAGGGAGGGCAAAAGCCCCAGCATTTT
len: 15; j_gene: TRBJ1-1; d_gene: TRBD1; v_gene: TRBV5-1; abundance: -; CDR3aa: CASSSSGTVNTEAFF; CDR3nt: TGCGCCAGCAGCTCGTCAGGGACAGTGAACACTGAAGCTTTCTTT
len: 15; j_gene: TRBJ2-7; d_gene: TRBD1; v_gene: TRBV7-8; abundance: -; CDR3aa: CASSHGQGMIHEQYF; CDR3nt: TGTGCCAGCAGCCATGGACAGGGGATGATACACGAGCAGTACTTC
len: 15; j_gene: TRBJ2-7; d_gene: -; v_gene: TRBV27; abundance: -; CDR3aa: CASSPATRSSYEQYF; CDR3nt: TGTGCCAGCAGCCCCGCGACTAGGAGCTCCTACGAGCAGTACTTC
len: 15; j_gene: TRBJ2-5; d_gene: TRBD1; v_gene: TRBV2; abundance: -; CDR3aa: CASSEYRGRRETQYF; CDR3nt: TGTGCCAGCAGTGAATACAGGGGGCGCCGGGAGACCCAGTACTTC
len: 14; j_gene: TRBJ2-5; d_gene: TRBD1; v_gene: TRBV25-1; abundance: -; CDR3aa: CASSATGTVETQYF; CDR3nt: TGTGCCAGCAGTGCCACCGGGACAGTGGAGACCCAGTACTTC
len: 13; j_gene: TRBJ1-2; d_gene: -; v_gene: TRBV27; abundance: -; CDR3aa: CASRGAGSYGYTF; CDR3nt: TGTGCCAGCAGGGGAGCAGGAAGCTATGGCTACACCTTC
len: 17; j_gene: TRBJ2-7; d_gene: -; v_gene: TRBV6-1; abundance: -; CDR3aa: CASSEIGGDRHFYEQYF; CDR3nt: TGTGCCAGCAGTGAAATAGGCGGGGACCGTCACTTCTACGAGCAGTACTTC
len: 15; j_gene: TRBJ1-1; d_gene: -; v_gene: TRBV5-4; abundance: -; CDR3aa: CASSLAVRMNTEAFF; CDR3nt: TGTGCCAGCAGCTTGGCCGTCAGAATGAACACTGAAGCTTTCTTT
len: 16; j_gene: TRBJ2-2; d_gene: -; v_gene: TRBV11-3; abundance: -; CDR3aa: CASSLAVTDSTGELFF; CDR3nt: TGTGCCAGCAGCTTAGCAGTGACTGACAGCACCGGGGAGCTGTTTTTT
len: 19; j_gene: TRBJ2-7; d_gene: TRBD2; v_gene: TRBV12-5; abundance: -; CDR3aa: CASGFRLIQKRGTSYEQYF; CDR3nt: TGTGCTAGTGGTTTCCGGCTGATTCAAAAGCGGGGGACCTCCTACGAGCAGTACTTC
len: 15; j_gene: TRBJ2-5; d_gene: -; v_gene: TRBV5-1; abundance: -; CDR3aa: CASSLWGGQGETQYF; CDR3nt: TGCGCCAGCAGCTTGTGGGGTGGACAAGGGGAGACCCAGTACTTC
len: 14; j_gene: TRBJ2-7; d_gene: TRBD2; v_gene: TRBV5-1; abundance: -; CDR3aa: CASSYSGRAGEQYF; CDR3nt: TGCGCCAGCAGCTACAGCGGGAGGGCCGGCGAGCAGTACTTC
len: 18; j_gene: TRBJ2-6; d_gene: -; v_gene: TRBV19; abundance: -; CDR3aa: CASSITREQASGANVLTF; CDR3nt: TGTGCCAGTAGTATCACCCGGGAACAAGCCTCTGGGGCCAACGTCCTGACTTTC
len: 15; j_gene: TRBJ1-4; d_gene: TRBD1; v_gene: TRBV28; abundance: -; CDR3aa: CASRMGQTWNEKLFF; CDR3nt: TGTGCCAGCAGGATGGGACAGACCTGGAATGAAAAACTGTTTTTT
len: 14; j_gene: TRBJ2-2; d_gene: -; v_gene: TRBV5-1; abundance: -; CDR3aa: CASSAGGGTGELFF; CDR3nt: TGCGCCAGCAGCGCAGGAGGAGGCACCGGGGAGCTGTTTTTT
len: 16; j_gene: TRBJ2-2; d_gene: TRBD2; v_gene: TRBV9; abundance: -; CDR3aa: CASSPKREANTGELFF; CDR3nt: TGTGCCAGCAGCCCGAAGCGGGAGGCGAACACCGGGGAGCTGTTTTTT
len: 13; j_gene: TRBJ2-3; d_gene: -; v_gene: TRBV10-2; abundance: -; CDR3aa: CASRTGSTDTQYF; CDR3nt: TGCGCCAGCAGAACAGGAAGCACAGATACGCAGTATTTT
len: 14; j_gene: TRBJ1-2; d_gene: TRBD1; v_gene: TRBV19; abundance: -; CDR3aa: CASNHFGTGPVSTF; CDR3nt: TGTGCCAGTAACCATTTCGGGACAGGTCCCGTTTCCACCTTC
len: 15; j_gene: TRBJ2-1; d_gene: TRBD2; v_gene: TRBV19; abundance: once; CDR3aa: CASSSATSGYYEQFF; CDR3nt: TGTGCCAGTAGTTCGGCTACTAGCGGGTACTATGAGCAGTTCTTC
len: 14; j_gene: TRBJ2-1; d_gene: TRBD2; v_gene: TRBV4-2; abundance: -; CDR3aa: CASSQETSGNEQFF; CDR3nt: TGTGCCAGCAGCCAAGAAACTAGCGGCAATGAGCAGTTCTTC
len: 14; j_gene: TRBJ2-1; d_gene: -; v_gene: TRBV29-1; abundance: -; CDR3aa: CSVYETGYYNEQFF; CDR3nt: TGCAGCGTCTACGAGACAGGCTACTACAATGAGCAGTTCTTC
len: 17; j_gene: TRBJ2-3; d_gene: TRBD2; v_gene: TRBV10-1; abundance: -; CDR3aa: CASSEFSSGGSTDTQYF; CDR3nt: TGCGCCAGCAGTGAGTTCTCCTCGGGAGGAAGCACAGATACGCAGTATTTT
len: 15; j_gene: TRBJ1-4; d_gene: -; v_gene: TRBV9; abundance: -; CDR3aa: CASSADGGLNEKLFF; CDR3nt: TGTGCCAGCAGCGCTGACGGAGGACTTAATGAAAAACTGTTTTTT
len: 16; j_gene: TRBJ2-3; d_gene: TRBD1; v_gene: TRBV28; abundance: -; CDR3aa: CASSKPPGQGKDTQYF; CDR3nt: TGTGCCAGCAGCAAACCGCCGGGACAGGGAAAAGATACGCAGTATTTT
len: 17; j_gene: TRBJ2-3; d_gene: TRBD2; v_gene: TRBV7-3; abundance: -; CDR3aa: CASSPGLAGGSTDTQYF; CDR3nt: TGTGCCAGCAGTCCCGGACTAGCGGGAGGGTCCACAGATACGCAGTATTTT
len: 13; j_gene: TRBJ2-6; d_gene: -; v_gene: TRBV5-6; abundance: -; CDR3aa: CASSRTGANVLTF; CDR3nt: TGTGCCAGCAGCCGTACTGGGGCCAACGTCCTGACTTTC
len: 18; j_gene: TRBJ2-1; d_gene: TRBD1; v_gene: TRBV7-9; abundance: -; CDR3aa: CASSSWDRADPSYNEQFF; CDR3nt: TGTGCCAGCAGCTCATGGGACAGGGCAGACCCGTCCTACAATGAGCAGTTCTTC
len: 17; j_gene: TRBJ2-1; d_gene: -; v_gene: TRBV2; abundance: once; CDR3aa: CASSEGPWGPSYNEQFF; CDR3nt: TGTGCCAGCAGTGAAGGTCCCTGGGGGCCCTCCTACAATGAGCAGTTCTTC
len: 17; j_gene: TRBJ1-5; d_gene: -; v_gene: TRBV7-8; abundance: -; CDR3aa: CASSLPDLWGDNQPQHF; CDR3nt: TGTGCCAGCAGCTTACCGGACCTTTGGGGGGACAATCAGCCCCAGCATTTT
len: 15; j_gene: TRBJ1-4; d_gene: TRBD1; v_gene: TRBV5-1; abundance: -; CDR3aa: CASSLAGQFNEKLFF; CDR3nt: TGCGCCAGCAGCTTGGCGGGACAGTTTAATGAAAAACTGTTTTTT
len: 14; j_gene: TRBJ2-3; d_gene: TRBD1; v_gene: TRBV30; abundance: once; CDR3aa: CAWSAGQGTDTQYF; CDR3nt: TGTGCCTGGAGTGCGGGACAGGGTACAGATACGCAGTATTTT
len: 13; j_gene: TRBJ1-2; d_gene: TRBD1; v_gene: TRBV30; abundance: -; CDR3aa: CAWSRDSLYGYTF; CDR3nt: TGTGCCTGGAGTCGGGACAGCTTATATGGCTACACCTTC
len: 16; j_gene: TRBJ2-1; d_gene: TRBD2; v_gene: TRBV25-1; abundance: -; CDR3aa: CASSETGLARSNEQFF; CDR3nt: TGTGCCAGCAGTGAGACCGGACTAGCTCGCAGCAATGAGCAGTTCTTC
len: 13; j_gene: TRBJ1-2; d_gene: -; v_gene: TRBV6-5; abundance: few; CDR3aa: CASTNGGGSGYTF; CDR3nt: TGTGCCAGCACCAACGGGGGGGGTAGTGGCTACACCTTC
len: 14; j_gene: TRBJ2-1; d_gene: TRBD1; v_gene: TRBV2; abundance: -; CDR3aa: CASRAGGSYNEQFF; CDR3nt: TGTGCCAGCAGGGCAGGGGGCTCCTACAATGAGCAGTTCTTC
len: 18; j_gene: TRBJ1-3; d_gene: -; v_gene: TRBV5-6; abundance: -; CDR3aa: CASSSGPGRAVSGNTIYF; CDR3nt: TGTGCCAGCAGCTCGGGCCCAGGGAGGGCGGTCTCTGGAAACACCATATATTTT
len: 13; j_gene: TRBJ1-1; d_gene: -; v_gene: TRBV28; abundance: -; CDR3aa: CASRGRGWTEAFF; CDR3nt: TGTGCCAGCAGGGGCAGGGGCTGGACTGAAGCTTTCTTT
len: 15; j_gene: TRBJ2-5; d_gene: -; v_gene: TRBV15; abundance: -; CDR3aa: CATSRDPGPQETQYF; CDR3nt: TGTGCCACCAGCAGAGATCCAGGGCCCCAAGAGACCCAGTACTTC
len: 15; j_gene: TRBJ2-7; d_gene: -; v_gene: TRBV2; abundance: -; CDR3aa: CASRMSTMSGYEQYF; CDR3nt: TGTGCCAGCAGGATGTCCACAATGTCGGGATACGAGCAGTACTTC
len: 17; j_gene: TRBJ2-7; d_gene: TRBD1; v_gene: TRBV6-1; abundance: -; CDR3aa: CASSVPQWDRATYEQYF; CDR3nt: TGTGCCAGCAGTGTGCCCCAATGGGACAGGGCTACCTACGAGCAGTACTTC
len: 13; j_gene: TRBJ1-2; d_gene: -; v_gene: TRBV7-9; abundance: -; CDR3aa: CASSYNYRDRYTF; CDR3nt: TGTGCCAGCAGCTACAACTACAGGGATCGCTACACCTTC
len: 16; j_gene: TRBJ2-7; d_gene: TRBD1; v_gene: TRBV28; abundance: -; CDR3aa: CASSRPERQGAREQYF; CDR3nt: TGTGCCAGCAGTCGACCTGAGAGACAGGGGGCCCGGGAGCAGTACTTC
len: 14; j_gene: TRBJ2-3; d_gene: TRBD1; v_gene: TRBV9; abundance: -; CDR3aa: CASSVGQGTDTQYF; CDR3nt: TGTGCCAGCAGCGTCGGACAGGGCACTGATACGCAGTATTTT